This T cell receptor beta chain appears in the sequencing data of a study of T cells in tumors after PD-1 blockade. About the study: Excluded were patients with checkpoint blockade, immunosuppressants, or radiotherapy or other anti-cancer therapy within 4 weeks.

This clone is a singleton in its sample. Its antigen is not known. The study, taken as a whole, reports: Blood contained about 44% of the tumor's TCR clonotypes.

The CDR3 has 15 residues. Germline loops: CDR1 MNHEY, CDR2 SMNVEV (reference sequence). V was pared by 5 bases and J by 6 bases, with 14 bases between. Only in-frame clones appear in the TCRdb table, and some are missing; sequencing was by immunoSEQ multiplex PCR. Seen here are approximately 63,000 clones, around 74% observed once, and the top ten hold 4.7%. The sequence came from a human donor with basal cell carcinoma. The source material was PBMCs, sampled after anti-PD-1 treatment. The chain links TRBV27 to TRBJ1-6; D is ambiguous. In DNA, the CDR3 is TGTGCCAGCAGTCCCGGACGGAGCGGTAATTCACCCCTCCACTTT. Amino acids: CASSPGRSGNSPLHF.